The clone carrying this TCR beta chain was picked up many times. Its antigen is unidentified. TCRdb called the RT-PCR reads again in MiXCR, with one record for every CDR3 protein. The data show about 240,000 distinct CDR3 sequences, 12% seen once. The data belong to a study of response to subunit inactivated influenza vaccine. General observations from the study: T cells newly recruited by each seasonal influenza vaccination are few, the authors suggested.

The length of the CDR3 is 15 residues. The germline V and J ends were trimmed by 4 bases and 2 bases, with 12 bases remaining between them. The source was non-naive T cells sorted from PBMCs, collected 14 days before vaccination. The gene calls are TRBV12-3 or TRBV12-4 and TRBJ1-5; TRBD1 might be the D (5 bases). This clonotype was obtained from a man aged 50 to 59 who received an inactivated influenza vaccine. The CDR3 here is CASSSTGGGNQPQHF. In DNA, the CDR3 is TGTGCCAGCAGTTCCACGGGGGGAGGCAATCAGCCCCAGCATTTT.